This entry lists 19 T cell receptor beta chains sequenced from one sample in a study of blood T cell repertoires in COVID-19. Only in-frame clones appear in the TCRdb table, and some are missing; sequencing was by immunoSEQ multiplex PCR. The sample records 150,000 to 200,000 clones, approximately 92% being singletons. Sample: peripheral blood. The receptors originated from a man between 25 and 39 years old with COVID-19, enrolled during active disease.

V is TRBV2 and J is TRBJ1-1, with 10 bases fitting TRBD1. Losses at the gene ends were 6 bases for V and 0 bases for J; bases not matched to a gene: 7. Germline V gives CDR1 SNHLY, CDR2 FYNNEI. The CDR3 runs to 16 residues. The CDR3 nucleotides are TGTGCCAGCAGCGGGGGACAGGGGCTGATGAACACTGAAGCTTTCTTT. Translated, it gives CASSGGQGLMNTEAFF.

The genes are TRBV6-5 and TRBJ1-1; possibly TRBD1 for D (5 bases). CDR1 MNHEY and CDR2 SVGAGI come from the germline V gene. V lost 0 bases and J 6 bases, leaving 17 bases between the germline ends. This CDR3 region has 16 residues. CDR3 sequence reads: CASSYSGGSGVPEAFF. CDR3 nucleotides: TGTGCCAGCAGTTACTCGGGGGGAAGTGGAGTCCCTGAAGCTTTCTTT.

This chain joins TRBV7-3 and TRBJ1-2; 12 nucleotides agree with TRBD1. Germline lookup yields CDR1 SGHTA and CDR2 FQGTGA. This CDR3 is 17 amino acids long. V trimming: 4 bases; J trimming: 1 base; junction bases outside the gene matches: 7. The CDR3 bases are TGTGCCAGCAGCTCCGGGACAGGGGGCCTCTTTAACTATGGCTACACCTTC. Amino acid sequence: CASSSGTGGLFNYGYTF.

The sample holds one count of this clone. V and J are TRBV7-2 and TRBJ1-2; the D is unclear. Germline V gene sequence: CDR1 SGHTA, CDR2 FQGNSA. V gave up 0 bases and J gave up 0 bases, with 14 bases separating them. CDR3 length: 17 residues. The DNA of the CDR3 is TGTGCCAGCAGCTTAGCACACCCTTCATTGACTAACTATGGCTACACCTTC. It encodes CASSLAHPSLTNYGYTF.

This rearrangement joins TRBV28 to TRBJ1-4, with 10 bases matching TRBD1. The CDR3 extends over 14 amino acids. V dropped 5 bases and J dropped 10; count of bases not matched to a gene: 7. The germline CDR1 and CDR2 sequences are MDHEN and SYDVKM. Here the CDR3 DNA reads TGTGCCAGCAGTCCGACAGGGGGCGCGGGAAAACTGTTTTTT. Translated: CASSPTGGAGKLFF.

This clone was picked up one time. This chain links TRBV7-9 with TRBJ2-7, with D possibly TRBD1 on 5 matching bases. The CDR3 length is 17 residues. Germline CDR1 SEHNR, CDR2 FQNEAQ (reference sequence). The V and J ends lost 5 bases and 0 bases respectively, with 20 bases between them. CDR3 in DNA: TGTGCCAGCAGCCTAACAGGCCAAACCCGGAGCTCCTACGAGCAGTACTTC. The encoded protein is CASSLTGQTRSSYEQYF. The full variable domain, its missing parts supplied by reference TRBV7-9 and TRBJ2-7, is DTGVSQNPRHKITKRGQNVTFRCDPISEHNRLYWYRQTLGQGPEFLTYFQNEAQLEKSRLLSDRFSAERPKGSFSTLEIQRTEQGDSAMYLCASSLTGQTRSSYEQYFGPGTRLTVT.

This clone has only one observation. The chain couples TRBV9 to TRBJ1-5; 8 nucleotides match TRBD1. This CDR3 region has 14 residues. CDR1 and CDR2 (germline): SGDLS, YYNGEE. V was pared by 7 bases and J by 3 bases, with 6 bases of the junction left unmatched. CDR3 in amino acids: CASLTGDYNQPQHF. As DNA, the CDR3 is TGTGCCAGCCTGACAGGGGATTACAATCAGCCCCAGCATTTT. The whole variable domain, remainder taken from reference TRBV9 and TRBJ1-5, is DSGVTQTPKHLITATGQRVTLRCSPRSGDLSVYWYQQSLDQGLQFLIQYYNGEERAKGNILERFSAQQFPDLHSELNLSSLELGDSALYFCASLTGDYNQPQHFGDGTRLSIL.

This clone appeared once. V is TRBV19 and J is TRBJ2-1, with a possible D match to TRBD2 (5 bases). CDR1 is LNHDA and CDR2 is SQIVND in the germline V gene (reference sequence). V was cut by 6 bases and J by 2 bases, with 8 bases left in between. The CDR3 contains 13 residues. The chain's CDR3 is CASSPGAYNEQFF. CDR3 sequence (DNA): TGTGCCAGTAGCCCCGGGGCCTACAATGAGCAGTTCTTC.

CDR3 DNA: TGCGCCAGCAGCCAACTAAGCTCCTATAATTCACCCCTCCACTTT. As protein: CASSQLSSYNSPLHF. This chain uses TRBV5-1 with TRBJ1-6, with D hard to call. V was pared by 4 bases and J by 0 bases, with 8 bases between. This CDR3 has 15 residues. Germline V CDR1 and CDR2: SGHRS, YFSETQ.

The rearrangement uses TRBV5-1 and TRBJ2-1; a possible D gene is TRBD1 (5 bases). The germline V gene has CDR1 SGHRS and CDR2 YFSETQ. This CDR3 contains 15 residues. The ends were cut back, 2 bases at V and 5 bases at J, with 14 bases in the middle. CDR3 sequence: CASSFTPGIDNEQFF. DNA for the CDR3: TGCGCCAGCAGCTTTACCCCAGGGATCGACAATGAGCAGTTCTTC. Filled out from reference TRBV5-1 and TRBJ2-1, the complete variable domain reads KAGVTQTPRYLIKTRGQQVTLSCSPISGHRSVSWYQQTPGQGLQFLFEYFSETQRNKGNFPGRFSGRQFSNSRSEMNVSTLELGDSALYLCASSFTPGIDNEQFFGPGTRLTVL.

The chain recombines TRBV5-8 with TRBJ2-2; possible D gene TRBD1, 5 bases. V gave up 0 bases and J gave up 6 bases, with 18 bases separating them. The CDR3 sequence is 17 residues long. Germline V gene sequence: CDR1 SGHTS, CDR2 YDEGEE. The chain's CDR3 is CASSLGSGPRNPGELFF. In DNA, the CDR3 is TGTGCCAGCAGCTTGGGTTCAGGGCCCCGCAACCCCGGGGAGCTGTTTTTT.

The chain is built from TRBV29-1 and TRBJ1-2; a possible D gene is TRBD1 (5 bases). V lost 3 bases and J 4 bases, leaving 12 bases between the germline ends. The CDR3 sequence is 13 residues long. From germline, CDR1 is SQVTM and CDR2 ANQGSEA. The CDR3 sequence: CSVEGGSFYGYTF. The CDR3 DNA reads as TGCAGCGTTGAGGGGGGGAGCTTCTATGGCTACACCTTC.

The chain combines TRBV18 with TRBJ1-2; the match to TRBD1 covers 7 bases. The germline V gene has CDR1 KGHSH and CDR2 LQKENI. The CDR3 has 16 amino acids. The V and J ends lost 2 bases and 8 bases, in that order; junction bases with no gene match: 14. CDR3 amino acids: CASSPTVTGHLKGYTF. CDR3 sequence (DNA): TGTGCCAGCTCACCAACGGTGACAGGGCATCTGAAGGGCTACACCTTC.

Of note for this clone: This sequence may be a read error, since a much larger clone differs from it by one base. In nucleotides, the CDR3 is TGTGCCAGCAGTTCCCGACAGGGGTCCTACGAGCAGTACTTC. Encoded protein: CASSSRQGSYEQYF. The rearrangement links TRBV27 to TRBJ2-7; TRBD1 aligns across 8 bases. J gave up 1 base and V 4 bases, and 3 bases lay outside the gene matches. In germline, CDR1 is MNHEY, CDR2 SMNVEV (reference sequence). CDR3 length: 14 residues.

The chain's CDR3 is CASSAGQGAGRDTQYF. As DNA, the CDR3 is TGTGCCAGCAGCGCCGGACAGGGGGCGGGGCGAGATACGCAGTATTTT. The rearrangement links TRBV7-2 to TRBJ2-3; 11 bases are shared with TRBD1. Germline CDR1 is SGHTA and CDR2 is FQGNSA. Unmatched junction bases numbered 9, after V lost 5 bases and J lost 5 bases. The CDR3 loop spans 16 amino acids.

This chain uses TRBV5-1 with TRBJ1-2; a possible D gene is TRBD1 (5 bases). Germline-derived CDR1 and CDR2 are SGHRS and YFSETQ. CDR3 size: 14 residues. Trimming removed 4 bases from V and 3 bases from J, with 13 bases in between. The CDR3 reads CASSPDLGDYGYTF. The CDR3 DNA is TGCGCCAGCAGCCCGGACCTAGGGGACTATGGCTACACCTTC.

The chain combines TRBV28 with TRBJ1-1, with D possibly TRBD1 on 5 matching bases. Germline V lookup: CDR1 MDHEN, CDR2 SYDVKM. This CDR3 comprises 14 residues. Trimming took 3 bases from V and 5 from J, leaving 13 bases between them. The CDR3 spells CASSFSRAETEAFF. DNA of the CDR3: TGTGCCAGCAGTTTTAGCAGGGCTGAAACTGAAGCTTTCTTT.

This clone showed up just once. The chain carries TRBV19 and TRBJ1-2; tentatively, D is TRBD1 (5 bases). The CDR3 is made up of 14 amino acids. Trimming took 7 bases from V and 5 from J, leaving 17 bases between them. Germline CDR1 reads LNHDA; CDR2 reads SQIVND (reference sequence). The CDR3 DNA reads TGTGCCAGTACACAGGTCTCCGTAGGGTATGGCTACACCTTC. Translating gives CASTQVSVGYGYTF. Together with reference TRBV19 and TRBJ1-2, the CDR3 gives the full variable domain: DGGITQSPKYLFRKEGQNVTLSCEQNLNHDAMYWYRQDPGQGLRLIYYSQIVNDFQKGDIAEGYSVSREKKESFPLTVTSAQKNPTAFYLCASTQVSVGYGYTFGSGTRLTVV.

The chain combines TRBV29-1 with TRBJ2-3; no definite D call. Per germline, CDR1 SQVTM and CDR2 ANQGSEA. CDR3 length: 15 residues. Between the trimmed V and J ends, which lost 0 bases and 2 bases, there was a span of 12 bases. CDR3 sequence reads: CSVEDLGQLTDTQYF. CDR3 nucleotides: TGCAGCGTTGAAGATCTTGGGCAGCTCACAGATACGCAGTATTTT.